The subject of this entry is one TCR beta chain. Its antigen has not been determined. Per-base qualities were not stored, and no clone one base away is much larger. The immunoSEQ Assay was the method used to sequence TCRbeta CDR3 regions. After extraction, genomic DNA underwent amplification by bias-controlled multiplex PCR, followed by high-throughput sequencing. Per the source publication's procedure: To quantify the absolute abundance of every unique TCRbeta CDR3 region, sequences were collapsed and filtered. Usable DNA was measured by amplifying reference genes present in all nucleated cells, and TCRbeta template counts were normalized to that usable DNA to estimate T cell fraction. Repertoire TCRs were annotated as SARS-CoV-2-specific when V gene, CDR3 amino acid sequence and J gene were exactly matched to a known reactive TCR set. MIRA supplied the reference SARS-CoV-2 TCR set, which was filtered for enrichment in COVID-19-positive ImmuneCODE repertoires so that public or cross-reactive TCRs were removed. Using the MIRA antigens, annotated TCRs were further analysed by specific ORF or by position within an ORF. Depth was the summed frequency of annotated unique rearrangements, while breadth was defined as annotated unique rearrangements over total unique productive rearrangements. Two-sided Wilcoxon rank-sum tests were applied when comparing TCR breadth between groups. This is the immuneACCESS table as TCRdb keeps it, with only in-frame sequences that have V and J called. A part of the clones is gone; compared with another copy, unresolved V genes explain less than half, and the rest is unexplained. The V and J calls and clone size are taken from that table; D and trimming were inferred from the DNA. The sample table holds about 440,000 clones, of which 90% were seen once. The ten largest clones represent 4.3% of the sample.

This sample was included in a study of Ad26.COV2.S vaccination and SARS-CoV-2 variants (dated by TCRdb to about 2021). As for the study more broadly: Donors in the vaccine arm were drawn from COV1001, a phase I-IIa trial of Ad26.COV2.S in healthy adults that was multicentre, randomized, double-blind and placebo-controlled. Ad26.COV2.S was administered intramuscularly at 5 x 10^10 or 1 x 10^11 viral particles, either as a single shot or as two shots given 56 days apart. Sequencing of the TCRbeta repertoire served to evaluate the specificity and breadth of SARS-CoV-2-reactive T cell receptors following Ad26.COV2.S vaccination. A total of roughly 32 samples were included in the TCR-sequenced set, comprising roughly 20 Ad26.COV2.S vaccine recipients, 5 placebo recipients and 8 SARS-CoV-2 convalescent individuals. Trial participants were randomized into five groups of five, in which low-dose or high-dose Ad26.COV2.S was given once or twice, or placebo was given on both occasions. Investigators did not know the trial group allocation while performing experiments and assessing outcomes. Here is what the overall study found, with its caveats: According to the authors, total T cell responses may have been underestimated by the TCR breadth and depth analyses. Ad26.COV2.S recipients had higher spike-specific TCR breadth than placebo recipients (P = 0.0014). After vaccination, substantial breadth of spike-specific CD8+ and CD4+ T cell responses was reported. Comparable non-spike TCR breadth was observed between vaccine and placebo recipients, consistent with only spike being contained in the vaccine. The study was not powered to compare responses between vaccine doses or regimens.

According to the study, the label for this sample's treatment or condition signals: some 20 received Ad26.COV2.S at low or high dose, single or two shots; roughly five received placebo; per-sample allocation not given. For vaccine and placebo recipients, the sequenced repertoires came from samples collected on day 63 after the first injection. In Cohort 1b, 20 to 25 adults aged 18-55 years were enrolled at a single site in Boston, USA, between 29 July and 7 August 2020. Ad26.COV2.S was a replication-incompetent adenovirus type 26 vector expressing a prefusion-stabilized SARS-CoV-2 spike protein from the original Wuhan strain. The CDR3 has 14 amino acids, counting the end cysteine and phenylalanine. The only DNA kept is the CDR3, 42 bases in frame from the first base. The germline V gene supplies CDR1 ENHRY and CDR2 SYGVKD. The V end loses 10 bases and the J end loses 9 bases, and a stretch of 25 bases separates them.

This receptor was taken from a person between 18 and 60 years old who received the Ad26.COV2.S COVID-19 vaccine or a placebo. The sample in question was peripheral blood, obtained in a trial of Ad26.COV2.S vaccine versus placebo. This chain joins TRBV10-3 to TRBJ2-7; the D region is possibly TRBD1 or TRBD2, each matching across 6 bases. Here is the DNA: TGTGCCAACAGGCCCGGGGGCCAGGTTTCGGTGCAGTACTTC. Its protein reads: CANRPGGQVSVQYF.